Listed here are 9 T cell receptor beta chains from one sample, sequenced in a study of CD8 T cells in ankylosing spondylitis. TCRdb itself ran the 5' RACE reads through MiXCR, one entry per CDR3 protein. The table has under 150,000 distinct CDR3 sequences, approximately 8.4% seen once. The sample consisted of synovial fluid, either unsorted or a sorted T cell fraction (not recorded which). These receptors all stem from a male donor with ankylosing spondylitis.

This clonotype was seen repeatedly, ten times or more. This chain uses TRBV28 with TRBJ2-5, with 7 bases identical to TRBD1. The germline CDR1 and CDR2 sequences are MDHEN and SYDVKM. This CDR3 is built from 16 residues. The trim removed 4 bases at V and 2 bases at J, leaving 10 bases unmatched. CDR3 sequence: CASSSRTGLGQETQYF. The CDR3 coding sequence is TGTGCCAGCAGTTCCCGGACAGGTTTAGGTCAAGAGACCCAGTACTTC.

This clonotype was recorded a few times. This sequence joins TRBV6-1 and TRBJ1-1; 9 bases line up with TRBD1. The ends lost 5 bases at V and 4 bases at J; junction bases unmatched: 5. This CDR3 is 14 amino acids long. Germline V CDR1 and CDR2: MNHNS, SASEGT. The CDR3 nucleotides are TGTGCCAGCAGTCGGACAGGGGTTCGCACTGAAGCTTTCTTT. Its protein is CASSRTGVRTEAFF.

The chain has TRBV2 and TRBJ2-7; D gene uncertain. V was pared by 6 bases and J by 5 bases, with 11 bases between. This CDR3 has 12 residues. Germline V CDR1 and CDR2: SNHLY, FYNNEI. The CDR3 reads CASRMSRDEQYF. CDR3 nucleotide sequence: TGTGCCAGCAGGATGTCTCGGGACGAGCAGTACTTC. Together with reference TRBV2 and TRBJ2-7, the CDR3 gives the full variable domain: EPEVTQTPSHQVTQMGQEVILRCVPISNHLYFYWYRQILGQKVEFLVSFYNNEISEKSEIFDDQFSVERPDGSNFTLKIRSTKLEDSAMYFCASRMSRDEQYFGPGTRLTVT.

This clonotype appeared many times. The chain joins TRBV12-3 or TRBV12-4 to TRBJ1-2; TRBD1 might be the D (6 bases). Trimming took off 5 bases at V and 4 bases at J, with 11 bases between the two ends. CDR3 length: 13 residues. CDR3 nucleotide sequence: TGTGCCAGCAGTGTTCAGGACAGCTATGGCTACACCTTC. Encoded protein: CASSVQDSYGYTF.

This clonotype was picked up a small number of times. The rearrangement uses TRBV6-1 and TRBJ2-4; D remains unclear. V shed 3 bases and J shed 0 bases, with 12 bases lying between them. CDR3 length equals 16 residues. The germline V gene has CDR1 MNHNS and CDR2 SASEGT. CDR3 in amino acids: CASSDLRLVAKNIQYF. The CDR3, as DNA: TGTGCCAGCAGTGACCTCCGACTTGTAGCCAAAAACATTCAGTACTTC.

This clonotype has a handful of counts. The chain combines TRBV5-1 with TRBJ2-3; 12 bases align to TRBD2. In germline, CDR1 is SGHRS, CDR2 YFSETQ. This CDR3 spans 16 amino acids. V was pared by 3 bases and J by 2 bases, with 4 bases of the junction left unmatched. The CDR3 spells CASSYLAGGNTDTQYF. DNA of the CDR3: TGCGCCAGCAGCTACCTAGCGGGAGGGAACACAGATACGCAGTATTTT.

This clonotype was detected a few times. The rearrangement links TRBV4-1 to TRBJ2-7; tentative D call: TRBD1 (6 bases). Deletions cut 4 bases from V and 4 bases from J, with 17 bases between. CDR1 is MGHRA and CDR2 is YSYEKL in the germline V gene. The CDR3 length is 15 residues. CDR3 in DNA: TGCGCCAGCAGCCGACTACAGGGTCTGGGGTACGAGCAGTACTTC. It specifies CASSRLQGLGYEQYF.

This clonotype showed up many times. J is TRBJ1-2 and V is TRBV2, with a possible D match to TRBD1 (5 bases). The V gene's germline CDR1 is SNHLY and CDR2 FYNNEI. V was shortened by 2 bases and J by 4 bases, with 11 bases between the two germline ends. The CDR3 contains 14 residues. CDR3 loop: CASSEYRNFYGYTF. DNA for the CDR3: TGTGCCAGCAGTGAATACAGGAACTTCTATGGCTACACCTTC.

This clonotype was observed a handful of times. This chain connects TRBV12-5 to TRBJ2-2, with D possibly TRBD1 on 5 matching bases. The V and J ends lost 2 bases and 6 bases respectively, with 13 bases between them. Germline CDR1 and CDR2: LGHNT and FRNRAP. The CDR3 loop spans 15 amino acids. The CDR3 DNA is TGTGCTAGTGGTTTGAGGGCAGGGTACCCCGGGGAGCTGTTTTTT. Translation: CASGLRAGYPGELFF.